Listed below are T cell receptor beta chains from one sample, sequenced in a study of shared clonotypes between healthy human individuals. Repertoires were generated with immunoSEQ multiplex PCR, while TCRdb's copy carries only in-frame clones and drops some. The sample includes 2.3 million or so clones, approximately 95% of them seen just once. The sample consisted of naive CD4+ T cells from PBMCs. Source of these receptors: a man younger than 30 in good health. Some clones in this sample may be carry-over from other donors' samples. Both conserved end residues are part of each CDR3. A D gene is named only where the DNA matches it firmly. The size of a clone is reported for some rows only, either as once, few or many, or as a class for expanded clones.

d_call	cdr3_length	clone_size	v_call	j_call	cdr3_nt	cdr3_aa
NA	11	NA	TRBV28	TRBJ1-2	TGTGCCAGCAGTTCAGACTATGGCTACACCTTC	CASSSDYGYTF
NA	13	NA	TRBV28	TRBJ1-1	TGTGCCAGCAGTCCTCGACATAACACTGAAGCTTTCTTT	CASSPRHNTEAFF
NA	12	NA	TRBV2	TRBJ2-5	TGTGCCAGCGGCCTAGCTCAGTCGGCCCAGTACTTC	CASGLAQSAQYF
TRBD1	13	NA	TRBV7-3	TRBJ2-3	TGTGCCAGCAGCTCCGACAGGGCAGATACGCAGTATTTT	CASSSDRADTQYF
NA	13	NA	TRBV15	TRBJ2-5	TGTGCCACCAGCAGTGTCGCTCTAGAGACCCAGTACTTC	CATSSVALETQYF
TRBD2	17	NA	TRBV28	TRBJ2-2	TGTGCCAGCATGCCTAGCGGGAGGGCCTTGGGCACCGGGGAGCTGTTTTTT	CASMPSGRALGTGELFF
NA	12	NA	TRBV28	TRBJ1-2	TGTGCCAGCTCGAGCAGTACTTATGGCTACACCTTC	CASSSSTYGYTF
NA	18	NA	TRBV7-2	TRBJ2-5	TGTGCCAGCAGCCGAGGTTGGACAGGCGAGGGGGGGCAAGAGACCCAGTACTTC	CASSRGWTGEGGQETQYF
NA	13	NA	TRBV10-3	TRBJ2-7	TGTGCCATCAGCAGGGGTTGGGCCTACGAGCAGTACTTC	CAISRGWAYEQYF
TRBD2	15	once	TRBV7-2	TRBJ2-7	TGTGCCAGCAGCTTCTCGCTAGCGGGGAACTACGAGCAGTACTTC	CASSFSLAGNYEQYF
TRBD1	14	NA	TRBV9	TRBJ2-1	TGTGCCAGCAGCAACGGACAGGCCTACAATGAGCAGTTCTTC	CASSNGQAYNEQFF
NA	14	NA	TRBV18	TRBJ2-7	TGTGCCAGCTCACCGGACAGAACCTCCTACGAGCAGTACTTC	CASSPDRTSYEQYF
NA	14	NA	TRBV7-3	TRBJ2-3	TGTGCCAGCAGCTTAACTGGCTCGACAGATACGCAGTATTTT	CASSLTGSTDTQYF
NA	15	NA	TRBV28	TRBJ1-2	TGTGCCAGCAGTTTAGGTTCAGCAGGGAGCTATGGCTACACCTTC	CASSLGSAGSYGYTF
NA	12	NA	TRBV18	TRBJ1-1	TGTGCCAGCTCACGACAGACCACTGAAGCTTTCTTT	CASSRQTTEAFF
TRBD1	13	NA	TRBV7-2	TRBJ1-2	TGTGCCAGCAGCAGCGGGACAGCCTATGGCTACACCTTC	CASSSGTAYGYTF
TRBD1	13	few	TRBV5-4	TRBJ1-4	TGTGCCATACGCCAAGGGACAGAAGGAAAACTGTTTTTT	CAIRQGTEGKLFF
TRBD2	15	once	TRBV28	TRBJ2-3	TGTGCCAGCAGTGCGGGAGAGAGGGAGGCAGATACGCAGTATTTT	CASSAGEREADTQYF
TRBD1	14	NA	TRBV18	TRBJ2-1	TGTGCCAGCTCACCCCAACAGGGGGGAAATGAGCAGTTCTTC	CASSPQQGGNEQFF
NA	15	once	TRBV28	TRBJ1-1	TGTGCCAGCAGTTTAAGTCCGGGGTTGAGCACTGAAGCTTTCTTT	CASSLSPGLSTEAFF
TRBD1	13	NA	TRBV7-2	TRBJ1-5	TGTGCCAGCAGCCAAGACAGGGCCCAGCCCCAGCATTTT	CASSQDRAQPQHF
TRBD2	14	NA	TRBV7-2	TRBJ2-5	TGTGCCAGCAGCTCTAGCGGGAGAAGGCAGACCCAGTACTTC	CASSSSGRRQTQYF
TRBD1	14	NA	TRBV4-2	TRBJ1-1	TGTGCCAGCAGCGGAGGACAGGGCGGGACTGAAGCTTTCTTT	CASSGGQGGTEAFF